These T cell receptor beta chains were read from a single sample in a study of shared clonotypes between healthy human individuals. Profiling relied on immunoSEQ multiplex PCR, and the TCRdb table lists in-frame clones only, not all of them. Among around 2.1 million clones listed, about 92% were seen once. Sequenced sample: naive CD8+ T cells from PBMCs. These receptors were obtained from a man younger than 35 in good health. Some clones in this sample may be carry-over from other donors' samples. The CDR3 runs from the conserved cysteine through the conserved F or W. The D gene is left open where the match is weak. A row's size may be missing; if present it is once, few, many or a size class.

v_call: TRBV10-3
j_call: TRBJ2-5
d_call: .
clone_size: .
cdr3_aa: CAISDRDITLLETQYF
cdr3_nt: TGTGCCATCAGCGACCGGGACATCACCCTCCTAGAGACCCAGTACTTC

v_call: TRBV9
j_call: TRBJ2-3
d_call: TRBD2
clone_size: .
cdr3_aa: CASSALAGGTDTQYF
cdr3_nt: TGTGCCAGCAGCGCGTTAGCGGGAGGGACCGATACGCAGTATTTT

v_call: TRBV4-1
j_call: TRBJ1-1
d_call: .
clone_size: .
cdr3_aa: CASRGSGQRAFF
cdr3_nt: TGCGCCAGCAGGGGGTCTGGGCAGCGAGCTTTCTTT

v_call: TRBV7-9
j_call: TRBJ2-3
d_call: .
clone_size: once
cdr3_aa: CASSSRGSGNTDTQYF
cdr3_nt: TGTGCCAGCAGCTCCAGAGGGTCAGGTAACACAGATACGCAGTATTTT

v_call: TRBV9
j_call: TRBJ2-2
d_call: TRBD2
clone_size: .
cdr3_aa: CASSPSGRASGELFF
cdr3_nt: TGTGCCAGCAGCCCGAGCGGGAGGGCCTCCGGGGAGCTGTTTTTT

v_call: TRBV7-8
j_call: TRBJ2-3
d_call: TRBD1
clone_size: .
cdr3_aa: CASSTDRANTDTQYF
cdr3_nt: TGTGCCAGCAGCACGGACAGGGCGAACACAGATACGCAGTATTTT

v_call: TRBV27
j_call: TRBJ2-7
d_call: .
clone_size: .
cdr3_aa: CASGGDNLHEQYF
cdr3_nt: TGTGCCAGCGGAGGGGATAATTTACACGAGCAGTACTTC

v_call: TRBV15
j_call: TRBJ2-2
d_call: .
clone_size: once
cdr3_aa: CATSLRLALPPNTGELFF
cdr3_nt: TGTGCCACCAGCCTCCGGCTAGCGCTACCCCCGAACACCGGGGAGCTGTTTTTT

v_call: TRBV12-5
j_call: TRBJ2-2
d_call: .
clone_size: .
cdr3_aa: CASGLSMNTGELFF
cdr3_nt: TGTGCTAGTGGCCTCTCTATGAACACCGGGGAGCTGTTTTTT

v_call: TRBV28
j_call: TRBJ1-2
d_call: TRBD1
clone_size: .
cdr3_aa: CASSFGTGGDYGYTF
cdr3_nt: TGTGCCAGCAGCTTCGGGACAGGGGGCGACTATGGCTACACCTTC

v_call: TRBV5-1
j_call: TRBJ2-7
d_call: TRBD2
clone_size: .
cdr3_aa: CASSLGGLAGVHEQYF
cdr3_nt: TGCGCCAGCAGCTTGGGGGGACTAGCGGGAGTACACGAGCAGTACTTC

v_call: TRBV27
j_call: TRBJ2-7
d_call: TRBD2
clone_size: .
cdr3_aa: CASRVTGGLAGVVYEQYF
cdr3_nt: TGTGCCAGCAGAGTAACCGGGGGACTAGCGGGAGTGGTGTACGAGCAGTACTTC

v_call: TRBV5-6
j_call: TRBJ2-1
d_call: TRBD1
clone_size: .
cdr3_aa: CASRGGGYNEQFF
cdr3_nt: TGTGCCAGCAGAGGGGGCGGCTACAATGAGCAGTTCTTC

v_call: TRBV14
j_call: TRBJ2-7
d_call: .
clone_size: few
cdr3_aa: CASSQDLRPYYEQYF
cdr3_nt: TGTGCCAGCAGCCAGGACCTAAGACCGTACTACGAGCAGTACTTC

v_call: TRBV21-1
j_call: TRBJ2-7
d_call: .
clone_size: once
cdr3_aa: CASSKIATRDRPYEQYF
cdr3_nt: TGTGCCAGCAGCAAAATCGCTACGAGGGACAGGCCCTACGAGCAGTACTTC

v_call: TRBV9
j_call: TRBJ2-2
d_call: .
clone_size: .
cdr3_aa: CASSAGGSSGELFF
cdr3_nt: TGTGCCAGCAGCGCTGGGGGGTCATCTGGGGAGCTGTTTTTT

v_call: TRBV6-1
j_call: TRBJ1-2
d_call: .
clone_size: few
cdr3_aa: CASSPYVPGYTF
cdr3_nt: TGTGCCAGCAGCCCCTATGTCCCTGGCTACACCTTC